These 4 T cell receptor beta chains were sequenced from one sample in a study of blood T cell repertoires in COVID-19. The method was immunoSEQ multiplex PCR; TCRdb's version includes in-frame clones alone and lacks a portion of them. The table lists 250,000 to 350,000 clones, 90% of them singletons, with roughly 2.9% in the top ten. Source material: peripheral blood. The receptors originated from a woman in her twenties or thirties with COVID-19, enrolled during active disease.

The chain links TRBV7-9 to TRBJ2-3; TRBD2 matches at 12 bases. V shed 6 bases, J shed 2 bases, and the junction held 9 bases outside the gene matches. CDR3 length: 17 amino acids. Germline V gene sequence: CDR1 SEHNR, CDR2 FQNEAQ (reference sequence). The CDR3 DNA reads TGTGCCAGCAGGCAGACTAGCGGGAGAGAATTCACAGATACGCAGTATTTT. This translates into CASRQTSGREFTDTQYF.

Here the CDR3 reads CAWTMTGYHGYTF. DNA of the CDR3: TGTGCCTGGACCATGACAGGGTATCACGGCTACACCTTC. The J gene is TRBJ1-2, the V gene TRBV30; 7 nucleotides match TRBD1. Germline loops: CDR1 GTSNPN, CDR2 SVGIG (reference sequence). The V gene end was trimmed by 4 bases and the J gene end by 8 bases; junction bases not matched to a gene: 10. CDR3 length equals 13 residues.

Details on this clone: Different DNA sequences within this sample yield the same CDR3. The chain links TRBV24-1 to TRBJ2-7; 10 bases match TRBD1. J gave up 5 bases and V 3 bases, and 3 bases lay outside the gene matches. Germline loops: CDR1 KGHDR, CDR2 SFDVKD. The CDR3 extends over 14 amino acids. This CDR3 reads CATSDPGTGDEQYF. CDR3 DNA sequence: TGTGCCACCAGTGATCCTGGGACAGGGGACGAGCAGTACTTC.

The chain carries TRBV10-2 and TRBJ2-2; TRBD1 is a possible D gene (6 bases). The ends were cut back, 7 bases at V and 5 bases at J, with 8 bases in the middle. The CDR3 has 12 residues. The germline V gene has CDR1 WSHSY and CDR2 SAAADI. The CDR3 reads CASTQGTGELFF. The CDR3 coding sequence is TGCGCCAGCACCCAGGGGACCGGGGAGCTGTTTTTT.